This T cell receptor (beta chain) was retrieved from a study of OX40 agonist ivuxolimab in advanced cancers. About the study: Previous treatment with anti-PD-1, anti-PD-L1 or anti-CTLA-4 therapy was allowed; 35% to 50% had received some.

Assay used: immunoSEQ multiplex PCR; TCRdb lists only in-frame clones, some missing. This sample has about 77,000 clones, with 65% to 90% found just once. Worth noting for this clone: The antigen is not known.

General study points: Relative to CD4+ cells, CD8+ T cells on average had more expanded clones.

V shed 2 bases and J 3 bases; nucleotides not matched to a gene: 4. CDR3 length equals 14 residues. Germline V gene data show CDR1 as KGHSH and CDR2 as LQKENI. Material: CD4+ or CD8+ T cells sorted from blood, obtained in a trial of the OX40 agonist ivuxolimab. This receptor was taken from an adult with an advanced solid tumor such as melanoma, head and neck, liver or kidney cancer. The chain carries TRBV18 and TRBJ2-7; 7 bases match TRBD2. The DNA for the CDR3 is TGTGCCAGCTCACCAGGGGGGGGGAGCTACGAGCAGTACTTC. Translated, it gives CASSPGGGSYEQYF.